Listed here are 6 T cell receptor beta chains from one sample, sequenced in a study of T cell responses to AZD1222 COVID-19 vaccine. Measured with immunoSEQ multiplex PCR; TCRdb has only the in-frame clones, and not every one. The sample records around 130,000 clones, roughly 89% being singletons. The sample here was peripheral blood, taken on day 0 of AZD1222 vaccination. These receptors came from an adult in good health.

The rearrangement joins TRBV7-8 to TRBJ2-2; weak D call: TRBD1 (6 bases). The CDR3 loop spans 15 amino acids. The germline V and J ends were trimmed by 5 bases and 4 bases, with 14 bases remaining between them. Germline assignment: CDR1 SGHVS and CDR2 FQNEAQ. CDR3 sequence: CASSPYTGLTGELFF. The CDR3 nucleotides are TGTGCCAGCAGCCCATATACAGGGCTCACCGGGGAGCTGTTTTTT.

V usage is TRBV5-8 and J usage is TRBJ1-2; 9 positions agree with TRBD1. The CDR3 runs to 18 residues. Germline-derived CDR1 and CDR2 are SGHTS and YDEGEE. Trimming removed 6 bases from V and 0 bases from J; junction bases left unmatched: 15. As DNA, the CDR3 is TGTGCCAGCAACTACTACCGGGACAGGGCTCCCTCTAACTATGGCTACACCTTC. Encoded protein: CASNYYRDRAPSNYGYTF.

This rearrangement joins TRBV11-3 to TRBJ2-1; 8 bases match TRBD2. Per germline, CDR1 SGHNT and CDR2 YENEEA. There are 14 residues in the CDR3. V lost 5 bases and J lost 0; bases outside the gene matches: 0. CDR3 in DNA: TGTGCCAGCAGCCGGGAGGGCTCCTACAATGAGCAGTTCTTC. It encodes CASSREGSYNEQFF. Full variable domain (rest looked up from reference TRBV11-3 and TRBJ2-1): EAGVVQSPRYKIIEKKQPVAFWCNPISGHNTLYWYLQNLGQGPELLIRYENEEAVDDSQLPKDRFSAERLKGVDSTLKIQPAELGDSAVYLCASSREGSYNEQFFGPGTRLTVL.

CDR3 nucleotides: TGTGCCAGCAGCCCTAACAGGGGTGGTGGCTACACCTTC. Protein product: CASSPNRGGGYTF. The chain links TRBV11-2 to TRBJ1-2; 7 nucleotides line up with TRBD1. V lost 5 bases to trimming and J lost 7 bases; unmatched junction nucleotides: 7. The CDR3 has 13 residues. CDR1 is SGHAT and CDR2 is FQNNGV in the germline V gene.

The rearrangement links TRBV24-1 to TRBJ1-2, with TRBD1 as a possible D gene (5 bases). The germline CDR1 and CDR2 sequences are KGHDR and SFDVKD. There are 11 residues in the CDR3. Trimming took 9 bases from V and 2 from J, leaving 6 bases between them. CDR3 in amino acids: CATGGNYGYTF. The DNA of the CDR3 is TGTGCCACCGGGGGAAACTATGGCTACACCTTC.

V usage is TRBV6-1 and J usage is TRBJ1-6; D may be TRBD1 (5 bases). V dropped 3 bases and J dropped 5 bases, with 5 bases sitting between them. This CDR3 spans 13 amino acids. The germline V gene encodes CDR1 MNHNS and CDR2 SASEGT. This CDR3 is CASSDRDNSPLHF. Written as DNA, the CDR3 is TGTGCCAGCAGTGACAGGGATAATTCACCCCTCCACTTT.